A selection of T cell receptor beta chains follows, all from one sample in a study of blood T cell repertoires in COVID-19. The repertoire was sequenced with immunoSEQ multiplex PCR; TCRdb's copy has only in-frame clones and lacks some. This table has 200,000 or so clones, about 86% appearing once. Sequencing was performed on peripheral blood. The receptors shown here come from a woman in her 30s who had recovered from COVID-19. Both conserved end residues are part of each CDR3. The D gene is left open where the match is weak. The size field is filled for only some rows; it gives once, few, many or a size class.

d_call	clone_size	j_call	v_call	cdr3_nt	cdr3_aa
NA	NA	TRBJ2-7	TRBV28	TGTGCCAGCAGGGGAGGCGGCGAGCAGTACTTC	CASRGGGEQYF
TRBD1	NA	TRBJ2-7	TRBV9	TGTGCCAGCAGCGGGGAGGGGGGACAGGGACTCTACGAGCAGTACTTC	CASSGEGGQGLYEQYF
TRBD1	NA	TRBJ2-2	TRBV6-5	TGTGCCAGCAGGGCGACAGGGGGCTCGATCGGGGAGCTGTTTTTT	CASRATGGSIGELFF
TRBD2	NA	TRBJ2-7	TRBV5-1	TGCGCCAGCAGGGATAGCGGGGGTTCCTACGAGCAGTACTTC	CASRDSGGSYEQYF
TRBD1	NA	TRBJ1-3	TRBV9	TGTGCCAGCAGCTTCGGGACAGGGTTAGAAAACACCATATATTTT	CASSFGTGLENTIYF
TRBD1	NA	TRBJ2-2	TRBV6-2/TRBV6-3	TGTGCCAGCAGCGACCCTCGGGACAGAAACACCGGGGAGCTGTTTTTT	CASSDPRDRNTGELFF
TRBD1	NA	TRBJ2-3	TRBV7-9	TGTGCCAGCACCGGACAGGGGAGCACAGATACGCAGTATTTT	CASTGQGSTDTQYF
NA	NA	TRBJ2-5	TRBV6-5	TGTGCCAGCAGTTGGGACAAAGAGACCCAGTACTTC	CASSWDKETQYF
TRBD1	NA	TRBJ1-2	TRBV6-6	TGTGCCAGCAGTGCTCCACAGGGGAATGGCTACACCTTC	CASSAPQGNGYTF
NA	NA	TRBJ1-3	TRBV4-2	TGTGCCAGCAGCCTCGGACAGATCTCTGGAAACACCATATATTTT	CASSLGQISGNTIYF
TRBD1	NA	TRBJ2-5	TRBV12-3/TRBV12-4	TGTGCCAGCAGTTTCGAGGGGGCAGAGACCCAGTACTTC	CASSFEGAETQYF
TRBD1	NA	TRBJ2-1	TRBV29-1	TGCAGCGGCACGACAGGGGTCAATGAGCAGTTCTTC	CSGTTGVNEQFF
TRBD2	NA	TRBJ2-5	TRBV19	TGTGCCAGTAGTAGGACTAGCGGGGTCCAAGAGACCCAGTACTTC	CASSRTSGVQETQYF
NA	NA	TRBJ2-5	TRBV20-1	TGCAGTGCTAGTGGTGAGCGGACAGCACAAGAGACCCAGTACTTC	CSASGERTAQETQYF
TRBD2	NA	TRBJ2-1	TRBV5-4	TGTGCCAGCAGCCAGCGGGGAGGACTAGCGAACTACAATGAGCAGTTCTTC	CASSQRGGLANYNEQFF
TRBD2	NA	TRBJ2-1	TRBV7-9	TGTGCCAGCAGCCAAAGCGGGAGCTCCTACAATGAGCAGTTCTTC	CASSQSGSSYNEQFF
NA	NA	TRBJ2-7	TRBV5-1	TGCGCCAGCAGCGGGGGGACCTACGAGCAGTACTTC	CASSGGTYEQYF
NA	NA	TRBJ2-3	TRBV5-1	TGCGCCAGCAGCTTGGGCCTGCGGGATGGCACAGATACGCAGTATTTT	CASSLGLRDGTDTQYF
TRBD1	NA	TRBJ2-7	TRBV4-1	TGCGCCAGCAGCCAAGTTCAGGGGGCCACCTACGAGCAGTACTTC	CASSQVQGATYEQYF
NA	many	TRBJ1-4	TRBV5-6	TGTGCCAGCAGCCGCCCGGGGGCAACTAATGAAAAACTGTTTTTT	CASSRPGATNEKLFF
TRBD2	NA	TRBJ2-1	TRBV27	TGTGCCAGCAGTTTATCGGCTAGCGGGAGTTCTTACAATGAGCAGTTCTTC	CASSLSASGSSYNEQFF
NA	NA	TRBJ1-4	TRBV28	TGTGCCAGCAGTTTAGGGGGGGCCAAAGAAAAACTGTTTTTT	CASSLGGAKEKLFF
NA	NA	TRBJ1-6	TRBV15	TGTGCCACCAGCAGAGCCGGGACTAGTGCTTCACCCCTCCACTTT	CATSRAGTSASPLHF
NA	few	TRBJ2-6	TRBV6-5	TGTGCCAGCAGTTACGCGTTTACGACTGGGGCCAACGTCCTGACTTTC	CASSYAFTTGANVLTF
TRBD2	NA	TRBJ2-7	TRBV5-6	TGTGCCAGCAGCTGGACTAGCGGGGGGATCGGTTACGAGCAGTACTTC	CASSWTSGGIGYEQYF
NA	NA	TRBJ2-3	TRBV19	TGTGCCAGTAGTAAGACGAGGGGCACAGATACGCAGTATTTT	CASSKTRGTDTQYF
TRBD2	NA	TRBJ2-5	TRBV27	TGTGCCAGCCAAAGGGGAAGGCTAGCGGGAATCCAAGAGACCCAGTACTTC	CASQRGRLAGIQETQYF
NA	NA	TRBJ2-1	TRBV29-1	TGCAGCGTCTCCGGGACTCTCTACAATGAGCAGTTCTTC	CSVSGTLYNEQFF
TRBD1	NA	TRBJ1-2	TRBV9	TGTGCCAGCAGCGCCGGACAGGGGGCTTACTTTTACTACACCTTC	CASSAGQGAYFYYTF
NA	NA	TRBJ1-1	TRBV2	TGTGCCAGCAGTGAAGAGGGAGCTACTGAAGCTTTCTTT	CASSEEGATEAFF
NA	NA	TRBJ2-7	TRBV9	TGTGCCAGCAGCCCCCGGGTAGATACCTACGAGCAGTACTTC	CASSPRVDTYEQYF
TRBD2	NA	TRBJ2-3	TRBV6-4	TGTGCCAGCAGTGAAGGTGGCGGGAGTAGTACAGATACGCAGTATTTT	CASSEGGGSSTDTQYF
TRBD1	NA	TRBJ1-5	TRBV19	TGTGCCAGTAGGGGCCTTTGGACAGGGCCCAGGGGGAATCAGCCCCAGCATTTT	CASRGLWTGPRGNQPQHF
TRBD1	NA	TRBJ2-5	TRBV27	TGTGCCAGCATTGACCAGGGACAGGGGTCATCTGGGACCCAGTACTTC	CASIDQGQGSSGTQYF
NA	NA	TRBJ2-5	TRBV5-1	TGCGCCAGCAGCTTGCCCATAGGGGGGGCAGAGACCCAGTACTTC	CASSLPIGGAETQYF
NA	NA	TRBJ2-3	TRBV6-1	TGTGCCAGCACGGGCGGGATAACAGATACGCAGTATTTT	CASTGGITDTQYF
NA	many	TRBJ2-7	TRBV5-8	TGTGCCAGCAGCTTGGCCGGCGGGGGCGGCGAGCAGTACTTC	CASSLAGGGGEQYF
NA	few	TRBJ1-5	TRBV30	TGTGCCTGGAGTGTACTCGGGAGTCAGCCCCAGCATTTT	CAWSVLGSQPQHF
TRBD1	NA	TRBJ2-7	TRBV27	TGTGCCAGCAGTTCTTATGGACAGGGCTACGAGCAGTACTTC	CASSSYGQGYEQYF
NA	NA	TRBJ1-1	TRBV30	TGTGCCTGGACCCTGGGCGAGGGAGCCACTGAAGCTTTCTTT	CAWTLGEGATEAFF
TRBD1	NA	TRBJ1-4	TRBV19	TGTGCCAGTAGGGCTACAGGGGGAGAAAAACTGTTTTTT	CASRATGGEKLFF
NA	few	TRBJ1-5	TRBV6-5	TGTGCCAGCAGCCCCGGGACACAGCTAAGTCAGCCCCAGCATTTT	CASSPGTQLSQPQHF
TRBD1	NA	TRBJ1-3	TRBV18	TGTGCCAGCTCACCGGGGGACAGAATTTTCGGAAACACCATATATTTT	CASSPGDRIFGNTIYF
TRBD1	NA	TRBJ2-7	TRBV6-6	TGTGCCAGCCTCGGGACAGGGGGCCTCGAGCAGTACTTC	CASLGTGGLEQYF
NA	NA	TRBJ2-3	TRBV10-3	TGTGCCATCAGTGAGTCGAGAAGGACTCTCACAGATACGCAGTATTTT	CAISESRRTLTDTQYF
NA	NA	TRBJ1-6	TRBV5-6	TGTGCCAGCAGCCGAGGGAGAAGCTCCTATAATTCACCCCTCCACTTT	CASSRGRSSYNSPLHF
NA	NA	TRBJ2-7	TRBV27	TGTGCCAGTGCTCGGATGGAGTCTTCTCGGGGGCAGTACTTC	CASARMESSRGQYF
NA	few	TRBJ1-6	TRBV6-5	TGTGCCAGCATGGGGCATCAGGGCAATAATTCACCCCTCCACTTT	CASMGHQGNNSPLHF
NA	NA	TRBJ2-7	TRBV5-6	TGTGCCAGCAGCTTGGTTGGTCAGAACTACGAGCAGTACTTC	CASSLVGQNYEQYF
NA	NA	TRBJ2-2	TRBV30	TGTGCCTGGAGTCCCTCGGGATCAAACACCGGGGAGCTGTTTTTT	CAWSPSGSNTGELFF
TRBD2	once	TRBJ2-5	TRBV27	TGTGCCAGCAGTTTTAGCGGGAGGGCCGAAGAGACCCAGTACTTC	CASSFSGRAEETQYF
TRBD1	NA	TRBJ1-2	TRBV19	TGTGCCAGTAGTAGGAGTAACAGGGGTAACTATGGCTACACCTTC	CASSRSNRGNYGYTF
TRBD1	NA	TRBJ1-4	TRBV29-1	TGCAGCGTTGAAGCGCCACAGGGGGCAACTAATGAAAAACTGTTTTTT	CSVEAPQGATNEKLFF